Below are 28 T cell receptor beta chains sequenced from a single sample in a study of shared clonotypes between healthy human individuals. Produced via immunoSEQ multiplex PCR; TCRdb's table is partial and in-frame only. Of fewer than 500,000 clones listed, almost 80% are singletons. What was sequenced was PBMCs. The source is a woman aged 40 to 49 in good health. Some clones in this sample may be carry-over from other donors' samples.

This clone turned up a few times. V and J are TRBV2 and TRBJ1-3; perhaps TRBD1 as D (5 bases). Deletions cut 4 bases from V and 1 base from J, with 11 bases between. This CDR3 region has 15 residues. The germline gives CDR1 SNHLY, CDR2 FYNNEI. This CDR3 reads CASSAAGGSGNTIYF. The CDR3 nucleotides read TGTGCCAGCAGTGCCGCCGGGGGGTCTGGAAACACCATATATTTT.

A remark on this clone: Other DNA sequences of this sample code for an identical CDR3. The rearrangement links TRBV5-1 to TRBJ2-7; D gene uncertain. Germline V lookup: CDR1 SGHRS, CDR2 YFSETQ. This CDR3 spans 13 amino acids. The V end lost 0 bases, the J end lost 0 bases, and 4 bases lay between the germline ends. CDR3 residues: CASSLVSSYEQYF. For the CDR3, the DNA is TGCGCCAGCAGCTTGGTTAGCTCCTACGAGCAGTACTTC.

The rearrangement links TRBV5-4 to TRBJ2-3, with D unclear. The CDR3 is 15 amino acids. V dropped 0 bases and J dropped 0 bases, with 8 bases sitting between them. The germline CDR1 and CDR2 sequences are SGHNT and YYREEE (reference sequence). CDR3 DNA: TGTGCCAGCAGCTTGGACGCCAGGAGCACAGATACGCAGTATTTT. Protein product: CASSLDARSTDTQYF.

This clone occurred a few times. V and J are TRBV10-1 and TRBJ1-4, with 9 bases matching TRBD1. Germline lookup yields CDR1 WNHNN and CDR2 SYGVQD (reference sequence). Trimming at V came to 10 bases and at J to 7 bases, leaving 7 bases not matched to a gene. The CDR3 is made up of 13 amino acids. The CDR3 reads CAIHRGRGEKLFF. In DNA form, the CDR3 reads TGCGCCATCCACAGGGGGCGAGGTGAAAAACTGTTTTTT.

The chain recombines TRBV6-5 with TRBJ2-7; the match to TRBD1 covers 10 bases. V dropped 2 bases and J dropped 5; count of bases not matched to a gene: 9. Per germline, CDR1 MNHEY and CDR2 SVGAGI. The CDR3 consists of 16 residues. As DNA, the CDR3 is TGTGCCAGCAGTTACCGTGTCAGGACAGGGGGTGACGAGCAGTACTTC. Translated, it gives CASSYRVRTGGDEQYF.

The chain has TRBV2 and TRBJ1-2, with 7 bases fitting TRBD1. This CDR3 spans 14 amino acids. The V and J ends lost 3 bases and 2 bases, in that order; junction bases with no gene match: 3. The germline V gene has CDR1 SNHLY and CDR2 FYNNEI. For the CDR3, the DNA is TGTGCCAGCAGTGATCGACAGGGAAACTATGGCTACACCTTC. Amino acids: CASSDRQGNYGYTF.

The V call is TRBV19, the J call TRBJ2-7; D unclear. Per the germline V gene, CDR1 is LNHDA and CDR2 is SQIVND (reference sequence). The ends were cut back, 5 bases at V and 3 bases at J, with 11 bases in the middle. The CDR3 is made up of 13 amino acids. CDR3 sequence (DNA): TGTGCCAGTAGTGAGGACCCGTTCTACGAGCAGTACTTC. This codes for CASSEDPFYEQYF.

This chain uses TRBV5-1 with TRBJ2-3; D unclear. V was trimmed by 4 bases and J by 5 bases, leaving 8 bases between them. The CDR3 has 12 amino acids. CDR1 and CDR2 from the germline V gene are SGHRS and YFSETQ. The CDR3 spells CASSLERDTQYF. The CDR3 bases are TGCGCCAGCAGCCTGGAAAGAGATACGCAGTATTTT.

The table lists this clone with a few counts. The V and J genes are TRBV7-2 and TRBJ2-3; TRBD2 matches 9 bases. The CDR3 runs 14 residues. The germline gives CDR1 SGHTA, CDR2 FQGNSA. J gave up 4 bases and V 5 bases, and 4 bases lay outside the gene matches. The CDR3 here is CASSVGLAADTQYF. Written as DNA, the CDR3 is TGTGCCAGCAGCGTGGGACTAGCTGCAGATACGCAGTATTTT.

CDR3 bases: TGCGCCAGCAGCCATGGACTGCCGAGCACAGATACGCAGTATTTT. As protein: CASSHGLPSTDTQYF. The rearrangement joins TRBV4-1 to TRBJ2-3; D is perhaps TRBD2 (5 bases). The CDR3 consists of 15 residues. Germline V gene lookup returns CDR1 MGHRA and CDR2 YSYEKL. Trimming removed 3 bases from V and 0 bases from J, with 10 bases in between.

This sequence joins TRBV9 and TRBJ2-7; D is unclear. This CDR3 contains 14 residues. Looked up from germline, CDR1 is SGDLS and CDR2 is YYNGEE. V was pared by 0 bases and J by 1 base, with 8 bases between. The CDR3 DNA is TGTGCCAGCAGCGTAGACCCTTTTTCCTACGAGCAGTACTTC. Protein product: CASSVDPFSYEQYF.

Notes on this clone: This may be a read error: a much more frequent sequence differs by one nucleotide. The V and J genes are TRBV19 and TRBJ1-1, with a tentative D call TRBD1 (5 bases). The CDR3 is 12 amino acids. Germline loops: CDR1 LNHDA, CDR2 SQIVND (reference sequence). Trimming stripped 2 bases from V and 5 bases from J, with 6 bases between. The CDR3 DNA reads TGTGCCAGTAGTATATGGGGGACTGAAGCTTTCTTT. Translating it yields CASSIWGTEAFF.

The chain uses TRBV27 and TRBJ2-7; 8 bases map to TRBD2. Germline CDR1 reads MNHEY; CDR2 reads SMNVEV (reference sequence). This CDR3 comprises 15 residues. The ends lost 2 bases at V and 5 bases at J; junction bases unmatched: 8. In nucleotides, the CDR3 is TGTGCCAGCAGTTTAGGGGCTAGCGGGTACCACGAGCAGTACTTC. It codes for CASSLGASGYHEQYF.

The chain has TRBV6-1 and TRBJ1-1, with D possibly matching TRBD1 (6 bases). The CDR3 runs to 13 residues. The V gene lost 5 bases and the J gene lost 5 bases, with 12 bases spanning the gap. Germline V gene data show CDR1 as MNHNS and CDR2 as SASEGT. The CDR3: CASSSSTGTEAFF. DNA for the CDR3: TGTGCCAGCAGTAGTTCGACAGGAACTGAAGCTTTCTTT.

The gene calls are TRBV4-3 and TRBJ1-2; D perhaps matches TRBD1 (5 bases). The V gene lost 4 bases and the J gene lost 4 bases, with 13 bases spanning the gap. CDR1 is LGHNA, CDR2 YSLEER, per germline. There are 14 residues in the CDR3. CDR3 coding DNA: TGCGCCAGCAGCCCACTGACAGCCCCCTATGGCTACACCTTC. Its translation is CASSPLTAPYGYTF.

The genes are TRBV7-2 and TRBJ2-6; TRBD1 matches at 7 bases. The CDR3 runs to 16 residues. Losses at the gene ends were 1 base for V and 12 bases for J; bases not matched to a gene: 12. Germline V CDR1 and CDR2: SGHTA, FQGNSA. CDR3: CASSLEGRQGRSVLTF. In DNA form, the CDR3 reads TGTGCCAGCAGCTTAGAGGGGAGACAGGGACGCTCCGTCCTGACTTTC. Looking up the rest from reference TRBV7-2 and TRBJ2-6 gives the full variable domain: GAGVSQSPSNKVTEKGKDVELRCDPISGHTALYWYRQSLGQGLEFLIYFQGNSAPDKSGLPSDRFSAERTGGSVSTLTIQRTQQEDSAVYLCASSLEGRQGRSVLTFGAGSRLTVL.

The chain joins TRBV2 to TRBJ2-1; possible D gene TRBD1, 6 bases. The V gene lost 3 bases and the J gene lost 3 bases, with 9 bases spanning the gap. Germline-derived CDR1 and CDR2 are SNHLY and FYNNEI. The CDR3 extends over 14 amino acids. The CDR3, as DNA: TGTGCCAGCAGTGACAGGGGATTCTACAATGAGCAGTTCTTC. Amino acids: CASSDRGFYNEQFF.

J is TRBJ2-7 and V is TRBV11-2; D is perhaps TRBD2 (6 bases). The CDR3 is 15 amino acids. CDR1 is SGHAT, CDR2 FQNNGV, per germline. V lost 1 base to trimming and J lost 3 bases, with 13 bases between them. The DNA for the CDR3 is TGTGCCAGCAGCTTAGTCCGGGACTCGGTCTACGAGCAGTACTTC. This translates into CASSLVRDSVYEQYF.

This clone was seen a handful of times. This chain uses TRBV5-4 with TRBJ2-3; possible D gene TRBD2, 6 bases. Per the germline V gene, CDR1 is SGHNT and CDR2 is YYREEE (reference sequence). V lost 4 bases and J lost 2, with 17 bases in between. CDR3 size: 16 residues. The CDR3 reads CASSTGLASDTDTQYF. CDR3 nucleotide sequence: TGTGCCAGCAGCACGGGCCTAGCGTCAGACACAGATACGCAGTATTTT.

This clone was detected a few times. CDR3: CASSPLRTNEQFF. In DNA form, the CDR3 reads TGTGCCAGCAGCCCGCTGAGGACCAATGAGCAGTTCTTC. The chain carries TRBV7-2 and TRBJ2-1; D unresolved. The germline CDR1 and CDR2 sequences are SGHTA and FQGNSA. Trimming left V 5 bases short and J 6 bases short, with 11 bases between. The length of the CDR3 is 13 residues.

The chain employs TRBV6-1 and TRBJ2-2, with D hard to call. This CDR3 comprises 12 residues. Germline assignment: CDR1 MNHNS and CDR2 SASEGT. V lost 5 bases and J lost 4, with 5 bases in between. In DNA, the CDR3 is TGTGCCAGCAGTTGGTTCACCGGGGAGCTGTTTTTT. Translating it yields CASSWFTGELFF.

The chain combines TRBV7-3 with TRBJ1-2; 9 nucleotides line up with TRBD1. Germline lookup yields CDR1 SGHTA and CDR2 FQGTGA. This CDR3 has 17 amino acids. V trimming: 0 bases; J trimming: 8 bases; junction bases outside the gene matches: 13. Here the CDR3 reads CASSLTGGQGISKGYTF. CDR3 nucleotides: TGTGCCAGCAGCTTAACTGGTGGACAGGGGATTTCAAAGGGCTACACCTTC.

The V gene is TRBV4-1, the J gene TRBJ2-5; D perhaps matches TRBD1 (5 bases). Judging by the DNA end, TRBJ2-7 fits better; the J call may be wrong. Germline V gives CDR1 MGHRA, CDR2 YSYEKL. The CDR3 has 13 amino acids. The CDR3 DNA is TGCGCCAGCAGCCATTCAGGGTTCGACGAGCAGTACTTC. As protein: CASSHSGFDEQYF.

This clone was detected ten times or more. V gene TRBV5-1 combines with J gene TRBJ2-7; the match to TRBD2 covers 7 bases. This CDR3 spans 14 amino acids. Looked up from germline, CDR1 is SGHRS and CDR2 is YFSETQ. The trim removed 0 bases at V and 3 bases at J, leaving 3 bases unmatched. CDR3 DNA sequence: TGCGCCAGCAGCTTGGTTGGCGGGAGCTACGAGCAGTACTTC. It encodes CASSLVGGSYEQYF.

The chain uses TRBV30 and TRBJ2-2, with 7 bases aligning to TRBD1. This CDR3 has 14 amino acids. The V segment lost 0 bases and the J segment 6 bases; nucleotides outside the gene matches: 4. CDR1 and CDR2 from the germline V gene are GTSNPN and SVGIG (reference sequence). The CDR3 region has the DNA TGTGCCTGGAGTGTAGGGGGCCGGCCCGGGGAGCTGTTTTTT. This gives the protein CAWSVGGRPGELFF.

The chain couples TRBV7-9 to TRBJ2-1, with a possible D match to TRBD2 (6 bases). The length of the CDR3 is 13 residues. Deletions cut 2 bases from V and 7 bases from J, with 9 bases between. The germline V gene has CDR1 SEHNR and CDR2 FQNEAQ (reference sequence). This CDR3 is CASSLYGGNEQFF. The CDR3 DNA reads TGTGCCAGCAGCTTATATGGGGGGAATGAGCAGTTCTTC.

This chain uses TRBV28 with TRBJ2-2, with D perhaps TRBD1 or TRBD2 (5 bases each). The V and J ends lost 6 bases and 3 bases respectively, with 17 bases between them. Germline assignment: CDR1 MDHEN and CDR2 SYDVKM. The CDR3 runs to 16 residues. Here the CDR3 reads CASSPPGGGDTGELFF. In DNA form, the CDR3 reads TGTGCCAGCAGCCCCCCTGGGGGTGGCGACACCGGGGAGCTGTTTTTT.

The chain employs TRBV5-6 and TRBJ2-7, with D hard to call. The CDR3 extends over 10 amino acids. In germline, CDR1 is SGHDT, CDR2 YYEEEE. V lost 2 bases to trimming and J lost 5 bases, with 2 bases between them. In DNA form, the CDR3 reads TGTGCCAGCAGCTTCGACGAGCAGTACTTC. It yields the protein CASSFDEQYF.